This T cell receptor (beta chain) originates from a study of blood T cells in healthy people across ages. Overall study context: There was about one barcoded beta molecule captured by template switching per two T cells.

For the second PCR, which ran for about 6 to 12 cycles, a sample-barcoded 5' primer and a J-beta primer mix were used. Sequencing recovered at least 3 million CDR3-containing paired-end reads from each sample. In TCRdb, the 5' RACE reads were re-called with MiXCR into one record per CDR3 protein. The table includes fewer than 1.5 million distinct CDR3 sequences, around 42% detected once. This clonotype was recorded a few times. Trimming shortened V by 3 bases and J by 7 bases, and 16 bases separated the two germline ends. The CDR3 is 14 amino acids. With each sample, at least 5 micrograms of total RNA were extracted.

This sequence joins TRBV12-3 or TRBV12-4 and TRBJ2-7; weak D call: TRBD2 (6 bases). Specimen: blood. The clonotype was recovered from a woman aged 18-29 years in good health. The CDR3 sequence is CASSFFGGEGEQYF. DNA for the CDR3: TGTGCCAGCAGTTTCTTCGGGGGTGAGGGGGAGCAGTACTTC.